This TCR beta chain was sequenced for a study of beta chain features in type 1 diabetes. Background on the study: The study examined about 110,000,000 sorted cells across all samples.

Since all of the isolated RNA was reverse transcribed, expressed TCRB transcripts were what got sequenced. The method was immunoSEQ multiplex PCR; TCRdb's version includes in-frame clones alone and lacks a portion of them. Of approximately 250,000 clones listed, 15% to 20% were seen once; the top ten hold about 0.092%. As regards this clone: Its antigen remains unknown. The same CDR3 arises from other DNA sequences in this sample as well.

General study findings and limits: People with Type 1 diabetes carried modestly yet significantly shorter TCRB CDR3s in all four CD4+ subsets. The study found that naive, central memory and Treg TCRB repertoires appeared more similar in patients than in healthy donors.

V lost 4 bases to trimming and J lost 1 base; unmatched junction nucleotides: 1. This CDR3 has 13 residues. The germline gives CDR1 SQVTM, CDR2 ANQGSEA. This chain uses TRBV29-1 with TRBJ2-3; 8 bases match TRBD2. This receptor was identified in a man aged 25 to 40 with type 1 diabetes. Input material: naive CD4+ T cells from blood. The CDR3 here is CSVGAGGTDTQYF. The DNA of the CDR3 is TGCAGCGTTGGAGCGGGGGGCACAGATACGCAGTATTTT.